Below are 23 T cell receptor beta chains sequenced from a single sample in a study of blood T cell repertoires in COVID-19. Assay used: immunoSEQ multiplex PCR; TCRdb lists only in-frame clones, some missing. The data contain 95,000 to 100,000 clones, around 84% of them singletons. The sequencing sample was made of peripheral blood. Source of these receptors: a woman aged 60 to 75 with acute or convalescent COVID-19.

This clone was seen a few times. The chain combines TRBV3-1 (or the pseudogene TRBV3-2) with TRBJ1-1; 10 nucleotides match TRBD1. The junction had 7 bases not matched to a gene; V was cut back by 6 bases and J by 6 bases. Per the germline V gene, CDR1 is LGHDT and CDR2 is YNNKEL (reference sequence). The CDR3 has 14 residues. CDR3 in DNA: TGTGCCAGCAGTCAGGACAGGGGGTTCGCTGAAGCTTTCTTT. Translation: CASSQDRGFAEAFF.

The chain couples TRBV19 to TRBJ2-3; no firm D call. Trimming left V 5 bases short and J 2 bases short, with 14 bases between. This CDR3 comprises 15 residues. The V gene's germline CDR1 is LNHDA and CDR2 SQIVND (reference sequence). CDR3 in DNA: TGTGCCAGTAGTTCCGGTGGCAGGCCCACAGATACGCAGTATTTT. It translates to CASSSGGRPTDTQYF.

This chain connects TRBV7-9 to TRBJ2-2; D possibly corresponds to TRBD2 (6 bases). With 4 bases removed from V and 1 base from J, the gap between germline ends came to 7 bases. CDR3 length equals 14 residues. Per the germline V gene, CDR1 is SEHNR and CDR2 is FQNEAQ (reference sequence). The CDR3 here is CASSSGVNTGELFF. DNA for the CDR3: TGTGCCAGCAGCTCGGGGGTGAACACCGGGGAGCTGTTTTTT.

The chain employs TRBV27 and TRBJ2-1, with TRBD2 identical over 12 bases. This CDR3 is 18 amino acids long. From germline, CDR1 is MNHEY and CDR2 SMNVEV (reference sequence). J was trimmed by 1 base and V by 7 bases; bases with no gene match: 11. Here the CDR3 reads CASTNLQLAGGSYNEQFF. The CDR3 DNA is TGTGCCAGCACCAACCTGCAGCTAGCGGGGGGGTCCTACAATGAGCAGTTCTTC.

The rearrangement links TRBV29-1 to TRBJ2-1; D uncertain. The CDR3 covers 13 residues. Germline CDR1 SQVTM, CDR2 ANQGSEA. V was clipped by 7 bases and J by 0 bases, with 10 bases between them. Here the CDR3 reads CSATSSSYNEQFF. The CDR3 DNA follows: TGCAGCGCGACATCCAGCTCCTACAATGAGCAGTTCTTC.

The CDR3 bases are TGTGCCAGCCGTAGGGACAGGGATTCAGGAAACACCATATATTTT. It specifies CASRRDRDSGNTIYF. J is TRBJ1-3 and V is TRBV2; 9 bases are shared with TRBD1. Germline CDR1 and CDR2: SNHLY and FYNNEI. CDR3 length: 15 residues. J lost 4 bases, V lost 8 bases, and 9 bases had no gene match.

The genes are TRBV12-5 and TRBJ2-1; D ambiguous. The CDR3 sequence is 13 residues long. V lost 2 bases and J lost 3, with 5 bases in between. Germline V lookup: CDR1 LGHNT, CDR2 FRNRAP. Written as DNA, the CDR3 is TGTGCTAGTGGTTTGCTCCGCTACAATGAGCAGTTCTTC. Residues: CASGLLRYNEQFF.

This clone was seen only a few times. This sequence joins TRBV5-5 and TRBJ1-6; D is ambiguous. Trimming shortened V by 9 bases and J by 7 bases, and 14 bases separated the two germline ends. CDR1 and CDR2 (germline): SGHKS, YYEKEE (reference sequence). The CDR3 has 13 amino acids. CDR3: CATFESGNSPLHF. The CDR3 nucleotides read TGTGCCACCTTTGAAAGCGGGAATTCACCCCTCCACTTT.

The V call is TRBV7-9, the J call TRBJ1-4, with D possibly being TRBD1 (5 bases). V gave up 2 bases and J gave up 10 bases, with 17 bases separating them. The CDR3 has 15 amino acids. CDR1 and CDR2 (germline): SEHNR, FQNEAQ (reference sequence). CDR3 sequence (DNA): TGTGCCAGCAGCTTATGGGGGGAGCAGAAAGGAAAACTGTTTTTT. It encodes CASSLWGEQKGKLFF.

The chain combines TRBV5-1 with TRBJ1-4; weak D call: TRBD1 (6 bases). The CDR3 sequence is 17 residues long. Germline values: CDR1 SGHRS, CDR2 YFSETQ. V gave up 0 bases and J gave up 0 bases, with 12 bases separating them. CDR3 DNA sequence: TGCGCCAGCAGCTTGGATACAGGGCCCGCAACTAATGAAAAACTGTTTTTT. It is translated as CASSLDTGPATNEKLFF. Full variable domain (rest looked up from reference TRBV5-1 and TRBJ1-4): KAGVTQTPRYLIKTRGQQVTLSCSPISGHRSVSWYQQTPGQGLQFLFEYFSETQRNKGNFPGRFSGRQFSNSRSEMNVSTLELGDSALYLCASSLDTGPATNEKLFFGSGTQLSVL.

The chain employs TRBV11-2 and TRBJ2-5; tentative D call: TRBD1 (5 bases). The CDR3 has 13 residues. V shed 6 bases and J shed 7 bases, with 15 bases lying between them. From germline, CDR1 is SGHAT and CDR2 FQNNGV. The CDR3 protein is CASRPTDPGTQYF. In DNA, the CDR3 is TGTGCCAGCAGGCCGACAGATCCGGGGACCCAGTACTTC.

The chain couples TRBV7-9 to TRBJ2-5, with 11 bases aligning to TRBD2. Germline CDR1 and CDR2: SEHNR and FQNEAQ (reference sequence). V gave up 5 bases and J gave up 5 bases; unmatched junction bases: 7. The CDR3 is 15 amino acids. CDR3 DNA sequence: TGTGCCAGCAGCCTTAGCGGGGGGGCTGCTGAGACCCAGTACTTC. This codes for CASSLSGGAAETQYF.

The chain has TRBV30 and TRBJ2-3, with TRBD2 matching 7 bases. The CDR3 contains 15 residues. Germline V gene lookup returns CDR1 GTSNPN and CDR2 SVGIG (reference sequence). V was clipped by 4 bases and J by 5 bases; unmatched bases: 12. This CDR3 is CAWIDRRGNKDTQYF. As DNA, the CDR3 is TGTGCCTGGATCGATCGGCGGGGGAATAAAGATACGCAGTATTTT.

The chain links TRBV6-4 to TRBJ1-2; 7 bases agree with TRBD1. The CDR3 totals 14 residues. With 6 bases clipped from V and 4 bases from J, the junction kept 8 bases outside the gene matches. Germline CDR1 MRHNA, CDR2 SNTAGT. The CDR3 sequence is CASSPGTEGYGYTF. Here the CDR3 DNA reads TGTGCCAGCAGCCCTGGGACAGAAGGCTATGGCTACACCTTC.

The V and J genes are TRBV6-1 and TRBJ1-4, with D unresolved. Germline CDR1 reads MNHNS; CDR2 reads SASEGT. Trimming left V 0 bases short and J 8 bases short, with 10 bases between. The CDR3 spans 14 residues. The chain's CDR3 is CASSEAGVGEKLFF. Written as DNA, the CDR3 is TGTGCCAGCAGTGAAGCGGGAGTTGGGGAAAAACTGTTTTTT.

The count of this clone is one. The gene calls are TRBV2 and TRBJ2-7; TRBD1 matches 8 bases. The CDR3 is made up of 15 amino acids. The V and J ends lost 0 bases and 2 bases, in that order; junction bases with no gene match: 3. CDR1 SNHLY and CDR2 FYNNEI come from the germline V gene. The CDR3 loop reads CASSEATRGPYEQYF. CDR3 sequence (DNA): TGTGCCAGCAGTGAAGCTACCAGGGGGCCCTACGAGCAGTACTTC.

CDR3 DNA: TGTGCCAGCAGTTTCGGACTAGCGGGAGTCTACGAGCAGTACTTC. Protein: CASSFGLAGVYEQYF. The rearrangement uses TRBV5-6 and TRBJ2-7, with 13 positions matching TRBD2. The CDR3 spans 15 residues. Germline CDR1 SGHDT, CDR2 YYEEEE. With 5 bases clipped from V and 3 bases from J, the junction kept 5 bases outside the gene matches.

The sample holds a few counts of this clone. The chain combines TRBV30 with TRBJ1-2; 7 positions match TRBD1. Trimming took 4 bases from V and 7 from J; bases not matched to a gene: 12. In germline, CDR1 is GTSNPN, CDR2 SVGIG (reference sequence). CDR3 size: 14 residues. The CDR3 coding sequence is TGTGCCTGGATTACACAGGGGACCACCTCTGGCTACACCTTC. This codes for CAWITQGTTSGYTF.

The CDR3 DNA reads as TGTGCCAGCAGTTTACGGCAGGGCACAAACACCATATATTTT. Amino acid sequence: CASSLRQGTNTIYF. The gene calls are TRBV27 and TRBJ1-3, with D tentatively TRBD1 (5 bases). Trimming stripped 2 bases from V and 6 bases from J, with 11 bases between. Looked up from germline, CDR1 is MNHEY and CDR2 is SMNVEV (reference sequence). This CDR3 has 14 residues.

The gene calls are TRBV19 and TRBJ1-2; no clear D gene. The CDR3 sequence is 11 residues long. V dropped 3 bases and J dropped 8 bases, with 7 bases sitting between them. Germline V gene lookup returns CDR1 LNHDA and CDR2 SQIVND (reference sequence). The CDR3 sequence is CASSIRGGYTF. CDR3 nucleotide sequence: TGTGCCAGTAGTATCCGTGGCGGCTACACCTTC. Looking up the rest from reference TRBV19 and TRBJ1-2 gives the full variable domain: DGGITQSPKYLFRKEGQNVTLSCEQNLNHDAMYWYRQDPGQGLRLIYYSQIVNDFQKGDIAEGYSVSREKKESFPLTVTSAQKNPTAFYLCASSIRGGYTFGSGTRLTVV.

The genes are TRBV5-6 and TRBJ1-4; 8 bases are a match to TRBD1. Germline-derived CDR1 and CDR2 are SGHDT and YYEEEE. CDR3 length: 17 residues. After removal of 0 bases from V and 5 bases from J, the junction contained 9 bases not matched to a gene. The CDR3 bases are TGTGCCAGCAGCTTGGCCGGGACAGGAGGAGGAAATGAAAAACTGTTTTTT. Translated: CASSLAGTGGGNEKLFF.

This chain links TRBV5-1 with TRBJ2-2; tentative D call: TRBD2 (7 bases). The CDR3 is 16 residues long. Trimming shortened V by 0 bases and J by 3 bases, and 12 bases separated the two germline ends. In germline, CDR1 is SGHRS, CDR2 YFSETQ. The DNA for the CDR3 is TGCGCCAGCAGCTTGGCAGGGGAGGGTCACACCGGGGAGCTGTTTTTT. Its translation: CASSLAGEGHTGELFF. Full variable domain (missing parts from reference TRBV5-1 and TRBJ2-2): KAGVTQTPRYLIKTRGQQVTLSCSPISGHRSVSWYQQTPGQGLQFLFEYFSETQRNKGNFPGRFSGRQFSNSRSEMNVSTLELGDSALYLCASSLAGEGHTGELFFGEGSRLTVL.

The CDR3 loop is CASSQDDRVGGYTF. In nucleotides, the CDR3 is TGTGCCAGCAGCCAAGATGACAGGGTGGGCGGCTACACCTTC. The chain links TRBV4-2 to TRBJ1-2; 7 positions agree with TRBD1. The V gene's germline CDR1 is LGHNA and CDR2 YNFKEQ. This CDR3 is 14 amino acids long. J was trimmed by 8 bases and V by 0 bases; bases with no gene match: 6.